One and the same sample provided the 8 T cell receptor beta chains below, sequenced in a study of cytomegalovirus exposure and HLA in healthy donors. Libraries were prepared by immunoSEQ multiplex PCR; TCRdb keeps only in-frame clonotypes and omits some of them. The sample includes some 130,000 clones, around 93% of them seen just once. Material for sequencing was PBMCs. These receptor sequences come from a man younger than 35 in good health and CMV-seropositive.

V usage is TRBV5-6 and J usage is TRBJ1-6; no clear D gene. V was shortened by 4 bases and J by 0 bases, with 11 bases between the two germline ends. Per the germline V gene, CDR1 is SGHDT and CDR2 is YYEEEE. The CDR3 covers 16 residues. The CDR3 sequence is CASSQLGSSYNSPLHF. The DNA of the CDR3 is TGTGCCAGCAGCCAGCTAGGGAGCTCCTATAATTCACCCCTCCACTTT.

The chain uses TRBV7-2 and TRBJ1-5, with D tentatively TRBD1 (5 bases). The CDR3 has 14 residues. In germline, CDR1 is SGHTA, CDR2 FQGNSA. The ends were cut back, 1 base at V and 4 bases at J, with 8 bases in the middle. The CDR3 here is CASSLDRQNQPQHF. The CDR3 DNA reads as TGTGCCAGCAGCTTAGACAGGCAGAATCAGCCCCAGCATTTT.

V and J are TRBV6-5 and TRBJ2-3; D perhaps matches TRBD2 (5 bases). CDR1 is MNHEY and CDR2 is SVGAGI in the germline V gene. V lost 3 bases, J lost 8 bases, and 15 bases lay in between. CDR3 length equals 14 residues. The CDR3 loop is CASSYVSEDGTQYF. CDR3 DNA: TGTGCCAGCAGTTATGTCTCGGAGGACGGTACGCAGTATTTT.

V gene TRBV5-5 combines with J gene TRBJ2-7, with D perhaps TRBD1 (5 bases). The CDR3 sequence is 11 residues long. Looked up from germline, CDR1 is SGHKS and CDR2 is YYEKEE (reference sequence). The germline V and J ends were trimmed by 3 bases and 4 bases, with 5 bases remaining between them. The CDR3, as DNA: TGTGCCAGCAGCTCAGGGTACGAGCAGTACTTC. This translates into CASSSGYEQYF.

This clone was seen just once. The J gene is TRBJ1-1, the V gene TRBV7-8, with D hard to call. The length of the CDR3 is 17 residues. V lost 1 base to trimming and J lost 0 bases, with 15 bases between them. Germline loops: CDR1 SGHVS, CDR2 FQNEAQ. The chain's CDR3 is CASSLVSGEEMNTEAFF. The DNA for the CDR3 is TGTGCCAGCAGCTTAGTTTCCGGGGAGGAGATGAACACTGAAGCTTTCTTT.

The chain uses TRBV5-5 and TRBJ2-7; 9 bases map to TRBD1. The ends lost 0 bases at V and 6 bases at J; junction bases unmatched: 7. The CDR3 spans 15 residues. The germline CDR1 and CDR2 sequences are SGHKS and YYEKEE (reference sequence). The DNA for the CDR3 is TGTGCCAGCAGCTTGGCCGCGGGACAGGGCTCCGAGCAGTACTTC. It translates to CASSLAAGQGSEQYF.

The chain couples TRBV2 to TRBJ1-2; TRBD1 aligns across 7 bases. Germline values: CDR1 SNHLY, CDR2 FYNNEI. Trimming took 8 bases from V and 3 from J; bases not matched to a gene: 12. This CDR3 has 15 residues. CDR3 sequence (DNA): TGTGCCAGCCGCATCACAGGGGAGGCGGACTATGGCTACACCTTC. Translated: CASRITGEADYGYTF.

The rearrangement uses TRBV18 and TRBJ2-7, with 8 nucleotides matching TRBD1. Trimming removed 3 bases from V and 3 bases from J; junction bases left unmatched: 10. The germline V gene has CDR1 KGHSH and CDR2 LQKENI. The CDR3 runs 16 residues. The CDR3 region is CASSPMPGQEHYEQYF. CDR3 nucleotides: TGTGCCAGCTCACCTATGCCGGGACAGGAACACTACGAGCAGTACTTC.